The TCR beta chain under discussion was sequenced for a study of Tregs in tolerant kidney transplant recipients. Unstimulated Tregs (CD4+CD25+CD127-) and CD4+CD25- non-Tregs were sorted from PBMCs. Repertoires were generated with immunoSEQ multiplex PCR, while TCRdb's copy carries only in-frame clones and drops some. The table includes over 50,000 clones, more than 70% detected once. Points on this clone: As yet, its antigen is unknown.

General study results and limits: The most relevant donor-specific Treg TCRbeta repertoire apparently came from expansion with activated donor B cells.

With 3 bases clipped from V and 4 bases from J, the junction kept 5 bases outside the gene matches. The CDR3 has 15 residues. From germline, CDR1 is PRHDT and CDR2 FYEKMQ (reference sequence). The sequence was collected from a human donor in good health. The chain carries TRBV13 and TRBJ2-3; 9 nucleotides align to TRBD1. Sequencing input: CD4+ T cells from blood. Here the CDR3 reads CASSLTTGGADTQYF. CDR3 coding DNA: TGTGCCAGCAGCTTGACGACAGGGGGGGCAGATACGCAGTATTTT.